Below are 4 T cell receptor beta chains sequenced from a single sample in a study of T cells in Graves' hyperthyroidism and ophthalmopathy. From RNA transcripts, TCR beta CDR3 regions were amplified. First-round RT-PCR of the TCR CDR3 relied on the HTBI primer set. TCRdb passed the multiplex PCR reads through MiXCR, listing each CDR3 protein once. This table has more than 500,000 distinct CDR3 sequences, less than 15% appearing once. Sequencing was carried out using blood. Receptors originate from a woman aged 40 to 55 with Graves' hyperthyroidism.

This chain connects TRBV5-4 to TRBJ2-1; D assignment may be TRBD1 or TRBD2 (5 bases each). The CDR3 length is 15 residues. Germline CDR1 and CDR2: SGHNT and YYREEE (reference sequence). V was shortened by 4 bases and J by 6 bases, with 17 bases between the two germline ends. The chain's CDR3 is CASSSRVPGTNEQFF. CDR3 nucleotide sequence: TGTGCCAGCAGCAGCAGGGTTCCAGGGACCAATGAGCAGTTCTTC. Complete variable domain (other parts from reference TRBV5-4 and TRBJ2-1): ETGVTQSPTHLIKTRGQQVTLRCSSQSGHNTVSWYQQALGQGPQFIFQYYREEENGRGNFPPRFSGLQFPNYSSELNVNALELDDSALYLCASSSRVPGTNEQFFGPGTRLTVL.

The sample holds many counts of this clonotype. The chain is built from TRBV7-2 and TRBJ2-1; 10 nucleotides line up with TRBD2. With V trimmed by 5 bases and J by 6 bases, 16 bases remained unmatched. The length of the CDR3 is 18 residues. Germline CDR1 reads SGHTA; CDR2 reads FQGNSA. CDR3 region: CASSPDGASGRLGNEQFF. The CDR3 DNA reads TGTGCCAGCAGCCCAGACGGCGCTAGCGGGAGACTGGGCAATGAGCAGTTCTTC.

Many counts were recorded for this clonotype. The chain joins TRBV5-5 to TRBJ2-3; 12 bases fit TRBD1. Germline loops: CDR1 SGHKS, CDR2 YYEKEE (reference sequence). The CDR3 has 16 amino acids. V lost 0 bases to trimming and J lost 6 bases; unmatched junction nucleotides: 5. The CDR3 loop reads CASSLAGQGAADTQYF. As DNA, the CDR3 is TGTGCCAGCAGCTTGGCGGGACAGGGGGCCGCGGATACGCAGTATTTT.

The rearrangement joins TRBV7-2 to TRBJ2-1; tentative D call: TRBD2 (5 bases). Germline loops: CDR1 SGHTA, CDR2 FQGNSA. V lost 5 bases and J 0 bases, leaving 14 bases between the germline ends. The CDR3 has 16 residues. The CDR3 spells CASSLVSGASYNEQFF. The DNA for the CDR3 is TGTGCCAGCAGCCTAGTCAGCGGTGCCTCCTACAATGAGCAGTTCTTC.